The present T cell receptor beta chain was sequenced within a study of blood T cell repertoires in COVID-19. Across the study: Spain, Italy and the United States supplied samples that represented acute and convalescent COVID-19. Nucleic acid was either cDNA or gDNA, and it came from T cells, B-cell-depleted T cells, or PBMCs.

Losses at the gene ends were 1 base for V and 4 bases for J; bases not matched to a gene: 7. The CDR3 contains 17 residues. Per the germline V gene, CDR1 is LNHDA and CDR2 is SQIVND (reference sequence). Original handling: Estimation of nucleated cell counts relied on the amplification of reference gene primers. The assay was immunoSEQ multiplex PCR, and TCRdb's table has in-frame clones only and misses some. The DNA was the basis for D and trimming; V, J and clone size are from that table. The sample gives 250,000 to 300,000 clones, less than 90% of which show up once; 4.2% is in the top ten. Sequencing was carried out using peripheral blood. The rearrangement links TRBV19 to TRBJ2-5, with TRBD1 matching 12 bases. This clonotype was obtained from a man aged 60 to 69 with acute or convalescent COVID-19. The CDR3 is CASSIVGQGAQGETQYF. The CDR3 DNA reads TGTGCCAGTAGTATAGTGGGACAGGGGGCGCAGGGAGAGACCCAGTACTTC.